This T cell receptor beta chain was documented in a study of cytomegalovirus exposure and HLA in healthy donors. Study-level information: Of 300 to 500 genotyped donors, roughly 81% grouped in the Caucasian-associated ancestry cluster.

General observations from the study: Later on, an analysis found that several of the most significant clusters appeared to be linked to common viral pathogens, which included parvovirus B19.

Details on this clone: What it binds is not known.

A multiplex PCR was run with 60 Vbeta primers and 13 Jbeta primers. Libraries were prepared by immunoSEQ multiplex PCR; TCRdb keeps only in-frame clonotypes and omits some of them. Here the sample spans roughly 140,000 clones, approximately 80% being singletons. The sequence was collected from a male donor in good health and CMV-seronegative. Sequencing was carried out using PBMCs.

The CDR3 DNA reads as TGTGCCAGCAGTCCGTTTGCCACGGGGGCCGGGGAGCTGTTTTTT. It specifies CASSPFATGAGELFF. V is TRBV7-9 and J is TRBJ2-2; a possible D gene is TRBD2 (6 bases). There are 15 residues in the CDR3. Between the trimmed V and J ends, which lost 6 bases and 6 bases, there was a span of 17 bases. Germline CDR1 reads SEHNR; CDR2 reads FQNEAQ (reference sequence).